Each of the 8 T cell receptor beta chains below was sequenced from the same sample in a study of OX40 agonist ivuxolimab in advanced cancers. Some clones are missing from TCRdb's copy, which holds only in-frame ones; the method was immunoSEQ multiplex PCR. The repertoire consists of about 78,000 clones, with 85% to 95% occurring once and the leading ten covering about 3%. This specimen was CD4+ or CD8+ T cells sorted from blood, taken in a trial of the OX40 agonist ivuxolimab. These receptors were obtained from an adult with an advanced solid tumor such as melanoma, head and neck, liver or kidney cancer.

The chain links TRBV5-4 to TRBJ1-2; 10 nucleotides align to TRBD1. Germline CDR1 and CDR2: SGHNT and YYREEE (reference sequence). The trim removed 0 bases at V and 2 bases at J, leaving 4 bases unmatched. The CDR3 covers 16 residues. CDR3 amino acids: CASSLEGTGANYGYTF. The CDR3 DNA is TGTGCCAGCAGCTTGGAGGGGACAGGGGCCAACTATGGCTACACCTTC. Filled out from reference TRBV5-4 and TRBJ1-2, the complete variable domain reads ETGVTQSPTHLIKTRGQQVTLRCSSQSGHNTVSWYQQALGQGPQFIFQYYREEENGRGNFPPRFSGLQFPNYSSELNVNALELDDSALYLCASSLEGTGANYGYTFGSGTRLTVV.

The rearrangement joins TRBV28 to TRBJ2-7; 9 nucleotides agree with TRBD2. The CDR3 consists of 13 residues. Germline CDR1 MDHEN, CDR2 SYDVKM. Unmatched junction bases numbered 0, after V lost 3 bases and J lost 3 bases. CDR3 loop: CASSLREGYEQYF. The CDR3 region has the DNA TGTGCCAGCAGTTTGCGGGAGGGCTACGAGCAGTACTTC.

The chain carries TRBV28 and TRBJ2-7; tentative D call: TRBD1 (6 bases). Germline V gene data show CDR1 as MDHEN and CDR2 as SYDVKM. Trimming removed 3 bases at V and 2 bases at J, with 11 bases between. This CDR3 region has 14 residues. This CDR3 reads CASSFRQGPYEQYF. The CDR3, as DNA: TGTGCCAGCAGTTTCAGGCAGGGGCCCTACGAGCAGTACTTC.

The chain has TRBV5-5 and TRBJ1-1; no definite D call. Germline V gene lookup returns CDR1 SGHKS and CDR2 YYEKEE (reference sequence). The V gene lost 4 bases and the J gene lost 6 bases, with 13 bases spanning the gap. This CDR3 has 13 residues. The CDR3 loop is CASSPHSRAEAFF. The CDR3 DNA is TGTGCCAGCAGCCCCCACAGTAGAGCTGAAGCTTTCTTT.

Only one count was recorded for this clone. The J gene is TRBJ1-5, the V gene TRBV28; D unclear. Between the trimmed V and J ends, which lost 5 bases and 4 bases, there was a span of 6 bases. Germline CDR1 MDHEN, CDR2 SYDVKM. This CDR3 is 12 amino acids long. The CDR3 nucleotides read TGTGCCAGCAGTGGATTTAATCAGCCCCAGCATTTT. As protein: CASSGFNQPQHF.

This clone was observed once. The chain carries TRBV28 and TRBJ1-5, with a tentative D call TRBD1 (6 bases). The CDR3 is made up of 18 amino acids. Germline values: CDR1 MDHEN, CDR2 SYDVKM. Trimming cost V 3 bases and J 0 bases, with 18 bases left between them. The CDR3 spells CASSLGRRGGYSNQPQHF. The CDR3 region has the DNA TGTGCCAGCAGTTTGGGGCGTCGAGGGGGATATAGCAATCAGCCCCAGCATTTT.

CDR3 sequence: CAWSRGGIDEQYF. CDR3 nucleotide sequence: TGTGCCTGGAGTCGAGGGGGTATCGACGAGCAGTACTTC. This chain links TRBV30 with TRBJ2-7; the D gene is possibly TRBD1 (6 bases). The CDR3 spans 13 residues. In germline, CDR1 is GTSNPN, CDR2 SVGIG (reference sequence). The V and J ends lost 2 bases and 5 bases respectively, with 13 bases between them.

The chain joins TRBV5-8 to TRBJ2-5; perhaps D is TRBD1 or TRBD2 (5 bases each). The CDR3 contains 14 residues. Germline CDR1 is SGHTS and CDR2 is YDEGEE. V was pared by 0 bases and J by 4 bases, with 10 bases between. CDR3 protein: CASSLGGVRETQYF. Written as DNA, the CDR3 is TGTGCCAGCAGCTTGGGAGGGGTCCGAGAGACCCAGTACTTC.